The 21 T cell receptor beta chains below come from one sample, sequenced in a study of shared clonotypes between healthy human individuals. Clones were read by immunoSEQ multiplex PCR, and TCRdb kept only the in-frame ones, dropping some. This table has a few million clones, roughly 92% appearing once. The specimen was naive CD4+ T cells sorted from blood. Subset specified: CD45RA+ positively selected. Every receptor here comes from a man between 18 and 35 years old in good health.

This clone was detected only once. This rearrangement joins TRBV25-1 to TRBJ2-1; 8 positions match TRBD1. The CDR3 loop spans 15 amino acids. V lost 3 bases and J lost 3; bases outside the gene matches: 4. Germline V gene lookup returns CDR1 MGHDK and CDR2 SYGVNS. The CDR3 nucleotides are TGTGCCAGCAGTGAGGCCGGGACAGGCTACAATGAGCAGTTCTTC. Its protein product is CASSEAGTGYNEQFF.

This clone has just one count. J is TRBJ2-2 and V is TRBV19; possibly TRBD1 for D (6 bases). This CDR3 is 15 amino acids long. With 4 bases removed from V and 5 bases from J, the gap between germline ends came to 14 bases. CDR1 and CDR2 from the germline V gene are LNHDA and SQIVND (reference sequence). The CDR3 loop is CASSTRGSITGELFF. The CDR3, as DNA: TGTGCCAGTAGTACCAGGGGTTCAATTACCGGGGAGCTGTTTTTT.

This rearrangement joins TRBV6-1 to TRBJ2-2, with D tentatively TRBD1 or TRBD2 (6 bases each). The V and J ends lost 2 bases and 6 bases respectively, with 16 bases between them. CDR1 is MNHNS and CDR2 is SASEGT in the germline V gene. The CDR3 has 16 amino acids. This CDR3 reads CASSEIGGLVSGELFF. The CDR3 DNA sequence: TGTGCCAGCAGTGAAATAGGGGGGCTGGTATCCGGGGAGCTGTTTTTT.

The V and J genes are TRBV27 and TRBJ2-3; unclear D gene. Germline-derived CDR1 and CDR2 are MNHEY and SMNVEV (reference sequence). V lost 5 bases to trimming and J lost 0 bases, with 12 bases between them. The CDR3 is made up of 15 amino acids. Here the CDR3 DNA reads TGTGCCAGCAGTCCGCGCTCGATTAGCACAGATACGCAGTATTTT. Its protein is CASSPRSISTDTQYF.

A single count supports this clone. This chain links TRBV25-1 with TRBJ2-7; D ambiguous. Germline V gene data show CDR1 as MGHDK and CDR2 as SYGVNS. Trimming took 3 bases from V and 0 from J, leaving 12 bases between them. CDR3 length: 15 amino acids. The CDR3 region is CASSDAGSLSYEQYF. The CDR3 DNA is TGTGCCAGCAGTGATGCAGGCTCACTCTCCTACGAGCAGTACTTC.

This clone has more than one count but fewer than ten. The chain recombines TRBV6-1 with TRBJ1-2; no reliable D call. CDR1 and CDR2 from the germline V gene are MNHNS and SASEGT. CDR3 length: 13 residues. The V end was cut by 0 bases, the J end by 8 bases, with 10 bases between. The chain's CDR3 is CASSEAPSWGYTF. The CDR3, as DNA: TGTGCCAGCAGTGAAGCCCCCTCATGGGGCTACACCTTC.

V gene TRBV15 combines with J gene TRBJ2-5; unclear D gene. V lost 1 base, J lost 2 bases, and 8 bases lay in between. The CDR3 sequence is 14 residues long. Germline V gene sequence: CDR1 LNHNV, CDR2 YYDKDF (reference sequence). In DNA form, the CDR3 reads TGTGCCACCAGCAGAGTAGCCCTTCAAGAGACCCAGTACTTC. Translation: CATSRVALQETQYF.

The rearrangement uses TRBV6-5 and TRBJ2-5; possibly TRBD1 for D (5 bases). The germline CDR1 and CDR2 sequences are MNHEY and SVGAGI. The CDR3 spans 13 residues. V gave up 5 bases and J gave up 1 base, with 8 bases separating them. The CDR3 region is CASSRQSQETQYF. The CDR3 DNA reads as TGTGCCAGCAGTCGACAGAGCCAAGAGACCCAGTACTTC.

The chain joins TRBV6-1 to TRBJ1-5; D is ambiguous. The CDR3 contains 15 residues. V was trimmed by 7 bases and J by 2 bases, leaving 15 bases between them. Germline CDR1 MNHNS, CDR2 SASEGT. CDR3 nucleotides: TGTGCCAGCACCCGGCCCTCGGCTGGCAATCAGCCCCAGCATTTT. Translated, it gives CASTRPSAGNQPQHF.

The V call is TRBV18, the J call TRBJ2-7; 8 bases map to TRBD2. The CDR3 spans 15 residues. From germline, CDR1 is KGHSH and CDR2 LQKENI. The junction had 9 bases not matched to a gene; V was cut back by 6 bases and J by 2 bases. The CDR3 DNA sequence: TGTGCCAGCTCCCTTCTTAGCGGGGCCCCCTACGAGCAGTACTTC. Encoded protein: CASSLLSGAPYEQYF.

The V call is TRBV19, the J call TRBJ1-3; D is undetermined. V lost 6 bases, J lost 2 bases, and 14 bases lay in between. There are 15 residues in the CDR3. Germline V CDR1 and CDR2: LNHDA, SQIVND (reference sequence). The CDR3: CASRSLEVPGNTIYF. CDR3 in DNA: TGTGCCAGTAGATCTCTCGAGGTACCTGGAAACACCATATATTTT.

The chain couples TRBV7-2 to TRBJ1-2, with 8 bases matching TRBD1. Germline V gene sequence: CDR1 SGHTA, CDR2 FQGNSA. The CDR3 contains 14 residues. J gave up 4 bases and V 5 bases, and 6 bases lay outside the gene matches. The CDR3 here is CASSTGGFLYGYTF. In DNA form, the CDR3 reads TGTGCCAGCAGCACAGGGGGATTTCTCTATGGCTACACCTTC.

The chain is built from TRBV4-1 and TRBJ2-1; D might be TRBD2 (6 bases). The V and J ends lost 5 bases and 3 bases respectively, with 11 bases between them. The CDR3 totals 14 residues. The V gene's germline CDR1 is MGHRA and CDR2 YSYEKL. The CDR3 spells CASSERRDYNEQFF. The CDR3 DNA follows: TGCGCCAGCAGCGAAAGGCGGGACTACAATGAGCAGTTCTTC.

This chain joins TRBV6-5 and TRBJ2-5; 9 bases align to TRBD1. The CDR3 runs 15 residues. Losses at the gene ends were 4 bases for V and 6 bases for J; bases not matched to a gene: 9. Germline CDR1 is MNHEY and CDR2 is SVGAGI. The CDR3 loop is CASSLQGAMEKTQYF. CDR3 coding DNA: TGTGCCAGCAGTTTACAGGGGGCGATGGAAAAGACCCAGTACTTC.

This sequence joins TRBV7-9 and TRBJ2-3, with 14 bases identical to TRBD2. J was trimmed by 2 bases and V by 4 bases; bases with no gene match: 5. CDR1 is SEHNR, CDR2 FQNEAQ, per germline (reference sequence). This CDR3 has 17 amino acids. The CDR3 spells CASSYRLAGGFTDTQYF. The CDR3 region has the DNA TGTGCCAGCAGCTACCGACTAGCGGGGGGGTTCACAGATACGCAGTATTTT.

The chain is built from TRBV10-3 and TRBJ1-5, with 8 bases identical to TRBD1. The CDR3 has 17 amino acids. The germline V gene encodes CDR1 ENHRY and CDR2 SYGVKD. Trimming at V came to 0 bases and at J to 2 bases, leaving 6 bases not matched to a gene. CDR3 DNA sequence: TGTGCCATCAGTGAGTCCAACAGGGGGTCGGGCAATCAGCCCCAGCATTTT. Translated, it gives CAISESNRGSGNQPQHF.

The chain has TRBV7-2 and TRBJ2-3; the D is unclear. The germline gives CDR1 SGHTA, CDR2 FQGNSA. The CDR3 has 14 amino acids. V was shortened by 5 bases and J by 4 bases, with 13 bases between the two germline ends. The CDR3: CASSLEWRADTQYF. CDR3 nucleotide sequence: TGTGCCAGCAGCCTCGAGTGGCGTGCAGATACGCAGTATTTT.

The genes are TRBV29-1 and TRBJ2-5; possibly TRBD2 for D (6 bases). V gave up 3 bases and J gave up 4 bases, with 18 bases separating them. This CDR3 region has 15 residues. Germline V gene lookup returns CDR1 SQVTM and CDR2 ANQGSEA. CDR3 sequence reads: CSVDAGPPDSETQYF. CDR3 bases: TGCAGCGTTGACGCGGGGCCACCAGATTCAGAGACCCAGTACTTC.

CDR3 loop: CASSLRLAGGYNEQFF. The DNA of the CDR3 is TGTGCCAGCAGCTTAAGGCTAGCGGGTGGGTACAATGAGCAGTTCTTC. The chain joins TRBV7-3 to TRBJ2-1; TRBD2 agrees at 8 bases. The CDR3 runs to 16 residues. V shed 1 base, J shed 4 bases, and the junction held 6 bases outside the gene matches. In germline, CDR1 is SGHTA, CDR2 FQGTGA.

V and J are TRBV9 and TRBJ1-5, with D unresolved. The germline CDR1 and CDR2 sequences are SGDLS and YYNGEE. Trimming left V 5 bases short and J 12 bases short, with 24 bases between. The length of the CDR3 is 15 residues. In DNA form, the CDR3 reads TGTGCCAGCAGTCCCGTCGTTAGGTCAGGAGGTGTCCAGCATTTT. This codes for CASSPVVRSGGVQHF. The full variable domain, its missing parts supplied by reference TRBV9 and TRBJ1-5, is DSGVTQTPKHLITATGQRVTLRCSPRSGDLSVYWYQQSLDQGLQFLIQYYNGEERAKGNILERFSAQQFPDLHSELNLSSLELGDSALYFCASSPVVRSGGVQHFGDGTRLSIL.

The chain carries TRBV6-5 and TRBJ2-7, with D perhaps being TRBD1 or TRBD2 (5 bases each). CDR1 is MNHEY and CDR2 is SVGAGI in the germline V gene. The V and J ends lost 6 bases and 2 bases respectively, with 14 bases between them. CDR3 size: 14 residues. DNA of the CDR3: TGTGCCAGCAGGGGGACCAATCCCACCTACGAGCAGTACTTC. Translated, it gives CASRGTNPTYEQYF.